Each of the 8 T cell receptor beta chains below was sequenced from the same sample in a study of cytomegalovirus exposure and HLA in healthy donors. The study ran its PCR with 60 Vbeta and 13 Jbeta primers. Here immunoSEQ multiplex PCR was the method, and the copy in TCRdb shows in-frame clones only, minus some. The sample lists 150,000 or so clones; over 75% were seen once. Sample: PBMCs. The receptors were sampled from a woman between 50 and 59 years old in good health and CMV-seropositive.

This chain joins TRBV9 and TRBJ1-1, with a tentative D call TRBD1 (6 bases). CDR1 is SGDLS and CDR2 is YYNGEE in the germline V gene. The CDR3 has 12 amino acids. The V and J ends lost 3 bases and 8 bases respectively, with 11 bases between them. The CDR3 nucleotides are TGTGCCAGCAGCGGCGGGGGGCCCGAAGCTTTCTTT. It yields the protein CASSGGGPEAFF.

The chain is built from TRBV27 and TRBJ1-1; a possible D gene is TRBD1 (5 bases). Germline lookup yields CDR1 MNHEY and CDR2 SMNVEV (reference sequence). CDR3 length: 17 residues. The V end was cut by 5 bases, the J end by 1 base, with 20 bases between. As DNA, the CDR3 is TGTGCCAGCAGTCCTGGGGAGGGAGGGGCCGAGAACACTGAAGCTTTCTTT. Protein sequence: CASSPGEGGAENTEAFF.

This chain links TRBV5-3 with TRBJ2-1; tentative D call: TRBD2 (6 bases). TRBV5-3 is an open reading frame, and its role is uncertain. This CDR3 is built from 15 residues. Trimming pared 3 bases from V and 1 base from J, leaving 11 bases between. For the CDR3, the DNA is TGTGCCAGAAGCTCGGAGGGGAAATCCTACAATGAGCAGTTCTTC. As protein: CARSSEGKSYNEQFF.

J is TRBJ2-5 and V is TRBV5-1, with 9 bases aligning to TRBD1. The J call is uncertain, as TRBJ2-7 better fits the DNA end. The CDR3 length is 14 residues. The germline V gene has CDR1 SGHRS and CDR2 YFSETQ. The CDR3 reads CASSTGQGTYEQYF. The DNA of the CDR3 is TGCGCCAGCAGCACGGGACAGGGTACCTACGAGCAGTACTTC.

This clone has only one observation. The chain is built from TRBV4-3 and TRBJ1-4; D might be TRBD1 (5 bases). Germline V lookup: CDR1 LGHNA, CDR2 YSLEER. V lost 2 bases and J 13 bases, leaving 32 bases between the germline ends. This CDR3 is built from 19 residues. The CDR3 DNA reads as TGCGCCAGCAGCCAACAGAATGGGTTATCTCGAGACAGTCCTGGACGACTGTTTTTT. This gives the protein CASSQQNGLSRDSPGRLFF.

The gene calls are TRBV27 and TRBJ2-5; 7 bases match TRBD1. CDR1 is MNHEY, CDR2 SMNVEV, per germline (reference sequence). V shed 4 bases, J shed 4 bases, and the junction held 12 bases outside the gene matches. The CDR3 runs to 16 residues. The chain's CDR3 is CASSSRMTGWGETQYF. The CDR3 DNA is TGTGCCAGCAGTTCACGAATGACAGGGTGGGGAGAGACCCAGTACTTC.

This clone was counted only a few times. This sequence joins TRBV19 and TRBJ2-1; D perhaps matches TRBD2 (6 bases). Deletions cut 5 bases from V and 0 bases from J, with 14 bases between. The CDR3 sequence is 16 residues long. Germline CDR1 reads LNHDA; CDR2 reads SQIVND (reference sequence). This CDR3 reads CASSHRDWHSYNEQFF. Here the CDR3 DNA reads TGTGCCAGTAGTCACCGGGACTGGCACTCCTACAATGAGCAGTTCTTC.

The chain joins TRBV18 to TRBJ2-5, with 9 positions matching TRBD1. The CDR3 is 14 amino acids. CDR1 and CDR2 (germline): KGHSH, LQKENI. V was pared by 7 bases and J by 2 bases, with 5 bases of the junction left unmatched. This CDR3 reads CASLPGQGQETQYF. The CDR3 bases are TGTGCCAGCTTACCGGGACAGGGACAAGAGACCCAGTACTTC.